This T cell receptor (beta chain) was obtained from a study of T-cell reconstitution after alpha-beta-depleted transplantation in children. A TCRbeta library incorporating unique molecular identifiers was prepared. Using its own MiXCR run on the PCR reads, TCRdb lists one record per CDR3 protein. The table includes fewer than 550,000 distinct CDR3 sequences, around 10% detected once. The CDR3 spans 15 residues. With 4 bases clipped from V and 5 bases from J, the junction kept 6 bases outside the gene matches. Germline CDR1 is MNHEY and CDR2 is SVGAGI. The rearrangement joins TRBV6-5 to TRBJ1-4, with TRBD1 matching over 8 bases. The sequencing used PBMCs, mostly from graft donor cells, collected 180 days after TCRalphabeta/CD19-depleted stem cell transplant. The receptor comes from a female patient aged 2-9 years who had a stem cell transplant for aplastic anemia, so the T cells may come from the graft donor. CDR3 amino acids: CASSSRQGRNEKLFF. In DNA form, the CDR3 reads TGTGCCAGCAGTTCTCGACAGGGGCGGAATGAAAAACTGTTTTTT.